These T cell receptor beta chains were read from a single sample in a study of T cell responses to AZD1222 COVID-19 vaccine. The table came from immunoSEQ multiplex PCR; TCRdb's copy has only in-frame clones and leaves some out. The table lists around 140,000 clones, around nine tenths of them singletons. The specimen comprised peripheral blood, sampled 28 days after the second AZD1222 dose. These receptors all come from an adult who received the AZD1222 COVID-19 vaccine. CDR3s include the opening cysteine and the closing phenylalanine or tryptophan. Each record gives: D gene, V gene, clone size, J gene, CDR3 protein, CDR3 DNA. A D gene is named only where the DNA matches it firmly. Expanded clones are given a class, and other clones once, few, many or no size at all.

d_call: NA; v_call: TRBV7-9; clone_size: NA; j_call: TRBJ2-1; cdr3_aa: CASSPYDGNEQFF; cdr3_nt: TGTGCCAGCAGTCCCTATGACGGCAATGAGCAGTTCTTC
d_call: NA; v_call: TRBV7-3; clone_size: NA; j_call: TRBJ2-3; cdr3_aa: CASSLMGGSTDTQYF; cdr3_nt: TGTGCCAGCAGCTTAATGGGCGGGAGCACAGATACGCAGTATTTT
d_call: NA; v_call: TRBV6-2/TRBV6-3; clone_size: once; j_call: TRBJ1-2; cdr3_aa: CASSRDGAYYGYTF; cdr3_nt: TGTGCCAGCAGCCGAGACGGAGCTTACTATGGCTACACCTTC
d_call: TRBD2; v_call: TRBV15; clone_size: NA; j_call: TRBJ2-5; cdr3_aa: CATSRDRVSGGGKETQYF; cdr3_nt: TGTGCCACCAGCAGAGATCGGGTGAGCGGGGGAGGGAAAGAGACCCAGTACTTC
d_call: NA; v_call: TRBV15; clone_size: NA; j_call: TRBJ1-2; cdr3_aa: CATSRAAGRNYGYTF; cdr3_nt: TGTGCCACCAGCAGAGCGGCAGGGAGGAACTATGGCTACACCTTC
d_call: NA; v_call: TRBV19; clone_size: NA; j_call: TRBJ1-5; cdr3_aa: CASSIPGGANQPQHF; cdr3_nt: TGTGCCAGTAGTATTCCGGGGGGGGCCAATCAGCCCCAGCATTTT
d_call: TRBD1; v_call: TRBV27; clone_size: NA; j_call: TRBJ2-4; cdr3_aa: CASSSQGARGNIQYF; cdr3_nt: TGTGCCAGCAGTTCACAGGGGGCGCGGGGAAACATTCAGTACTTC
d_call: TRBD2; v_call: TRBV5-1; clone_size: NA; j_call: TRBJ2-1; cdr3_aa: CASRRALGRGEQFF; cdr3_nt: TGCGCCAGCAGGCGGGCCCTAGGGAGGGGCGAGCAGTTCTTC
d_call: NA; v_call: TRBV15; clone_size: once; j_call: TRBJ1-2; cdr3_aa: CATSRGGGYGYTF; cdr3_nt: TGTGCCACCAGCAGGGGAGGTGGCTATGGCTACACCTTC
d_call: NA; v_call: TRBV5-1; clone_size: NA; j_call: TRBJ2-7; cdr3_aa: CASSLSVSLAYEQYF; cdr3_nt: TGCGCCAGCAGCTTGAGTGTTTCCCTAGCCTACGAGCAGTACTTC
d_call: NA; v_call: TRBV5-4; clone_size: NA; j_call: TRBJ1-3; cdr3_aa: CASSPPPAGPDTIYF; cdr3_nt: TGTGCCAGCAGCCCCCCCCCGGCAGGTCCCGACACCATATATTTT
d_call: NA; v_call: TRBV6-5; clone_size: NA; j_call: TRBJ2-2; cdr3_aa: CASSYHGTGELFF; cdr3_nt: TGTGCCAGCAGTTACCACGGGACCGGGGAGCTGTTTTTT
d_call: NA; v_call: TRBV28; clone_size: NA; j_call: TRBJ2-7; cdr3_aa: CASSLGLYEQYF; cdr3_nt: TGTGCCAGCAGCCTGGGACTCTACGAGCAGTACTTC